One and the same sample provided the 10 T cell receptor beta chains below, sequenced in a study of T cell repertoires in cytomegalovirus infection. Each CDR3 protein is one row after TCRdb ran MiXCR on the reads. The sample records hundreds of thousands of distinct CDR3 sequences, over 7.5% being singletons. Sequencing used PBMCs. All receptors come from a human donor in good health (CMV status not recorded). Some clones in this sample may be carry-over from other donors' samples.

The chain uses TRBV7-9 and TRBJ2-7; 11 bases line up with TRBD1. Per the germline V gene, CDR1 is SEHNR and CDR2 is FQNEAQ (reference sequence). V dropped 4 bases and J dropped 4; count of bases not matched to a gene: 9. The CDR3 consists of 16 residues. This CDR3 reads CASSSVRTGGKYEQYF. DNA for the CDR3: TGTGCCAGCAGCTCGGTTCGGACAGGGGGCAAGTACGAGCAGTACTTC.

This clonotype was counted many times. The V call is TRBV19, the J call TRBJ1-1, with D unresolved. With 3 bases removed from V and 1 base from J, the gap between germline ends came to 12 bases. This CDR3 comprises 15 residues. The germline gives CDR1 LNHDA, CDR2 SQIVND (reference sequence). The CDR3: CASSIRTGRNTEAFF. CDR3 bases: TGTGCCAGTAGTATCCGGACGGGGAGGAACACTGAAGCTTTCTTT.

This clonotype was seen repeatedly, ten times or more. The chain couples TRBV5-1 to TRBJ2-5, with 13 positions matching TRBD2. Germline V CDR1 and CDR2: SGHRS, YFSETQ. The J segment lost 4 bases and the V segment lost 2 bases, leaving 8 bases of the junction unmatched. The CDR3 runs 17 residues. The CDR3 region has the DNA TGCGCCAGCAGCTTACCGACTAGCGGGAGGCTTGGAGAGACCCAGTACTTC. Translation: CASSLPTSGRLGETQYF.

This clonotype was observed many times. The rearrangement uses TRBV7-9 and TRBJ2-7; D is unclear. CDR1 and CDR2 (germline): SEHNR, FQNEAQ (reference sequence). Trimming left V 6 bases short and J 0 bases short, with 12 bases between. This CDR3 has 14 residues. CDR3 amino acids: CASRPDTLSYEQYF. The DNA for the CDR3 is TGTGCCAGCAGACCCGACACCCTCTCCTACGAGCAGTACTTC.

This clonotype was observed at least ten times. The chain recombines TRBV7-2 with TRBJ2-7; 7 bases line up with TRBD1. The germline V gene has CDR1 SGHTA and CDR2 FQGNSA. V gave up 3 bases and J gave up 3 bases; unmatched junction bases: 2. The CDR3 length is 13 residues. CDR3 region: CASSFGTVYEQYF. In nucleotides, the CDR3 is TGTGCCAGCAGCTTCGGGACAGTCTACGAGCAGTACTTC.

This clonotype was observed a few times. The rearrangement links TRBV20-1 to TRBJ1-6; D perhaps matches TRBD1 (6 bases). V was shortened by 0 bases and J by 7 bases, with 16 bases between the two germline ends. Germline V gene sequence: CDR1 DFQATT, CDR2 SNEGSKA (reference sequence). CDR3 length: 16 residues. CDR3 sequence reads: CSARDRSGQQNSPLHF. CDR3 coding DNA: TGCAGTGCTAGAGATCGGTCCGGACAGCAAAATTCACCCCTCCACTTT.

The chain recombines TRBV20-1 with TRBJ2-3, with 9 positions matching TRBD2. This CDR3 has 13 amino acids. Germline V gene lookup returns CDR1 DFQATT and CDR2 SNEGSKA (reference sequence). V shed 4 bases and J 4 bases; nucleotides not matched to a gene: 3. CDR3: CSATRTSADTQYF. The CDR3 DNA reads TGCAGTGCTACGCGGACTAGCGCAGATACGCAGTATTTT.

The V call is TRBV15, the J call TRBJ2-6; possible D gene TRBD2, 7 bases. V dropped 1 base and J dropped 2 bases, with 18 bases sitting between them. In germline, CDR1 is LNHNV, CDR2 YYDKDF (reference sequence). The CDR3 extends over 19 amino acids. As DNA, the CDR3 is TGTGCCACCAGCAGAGGGGGGGGGCAGGGGTTTGCTGGGGCCAACGTCCTGACTTTC. This codes for CATSRGGGQGFAGANVLTF.

This clonotype was observed a few times. Written as DNA, the CDR3 is TGTGCCAGCAGTTACTCGACTGGAAACACCATATATTTT. It specifies CASSYSTGNTIYF. The chain recombines TRBV6-6 with TRBJ1-3, with unresolved D. Germline V gene sequence: CDR1 MNHNY, CDR2 SVGAGI (reference sequence). The CDR3 consists of 13 residues. Trimming removed 0 bases at V and 2 bases at J, with 2 bases between.

To note about this clonotype: A read error may explain this, as a much larger clone is one base away. The rearrangement links TRBV10-3 to TRBJ1-6; a weak D match, TRBD1 (6 bases). The germline CDR1 and CDR2 sequences are ENHRY and SYGVKD. The CDR3 sequence is 14 residues long. CDR3 DNA sequence: TGTGCCATCTGTGAGGGCGACAGGAATTCACCCCTCCACTTT. It specifies CAICEGDRNSPLHF.